This T cell receptor (beta chain) was retrieved from a study of OX40 agonist ivuxolimab in advanced cancers. Study summary: Cancers in dose escalation were hepatocellular, melanoma, renal cell and head and neck.

Produced via immunoSEQ multiplex PCR; TCRdb's table is partial and in-frame only. The data show approximately 89,000 clones, roughly 87% seen once. In this sample, this clone turned up once. The sample has other DNA sequences that encode this CDR3 too. The V gene's germline CDR1 is MNHNY and CDR2 SVGAGI (reference sequence). This CDR3 has 14 residues. The V gene lost 6 bases and the J gene lost 0 bases, with 10 bases spanning the gap. The chain joins TRBV6-6 to TRBJ2-3, with D unresolved. This receptor was identified in an adult with an advanced solid tumor such as melanoma, head and neck, liver or kidney cancer. Sequenced here: CD4+ or CD8+ T cells sorted from blood, sampled in a trial of the OX40 agonist ivuxolimab. Written as DNA, the CDR3 is TGTGCCAGCAGGGAAGGCCCCAGCACAGATACGCAGTATTTT. Translation: CASREGPSTDTQYF.